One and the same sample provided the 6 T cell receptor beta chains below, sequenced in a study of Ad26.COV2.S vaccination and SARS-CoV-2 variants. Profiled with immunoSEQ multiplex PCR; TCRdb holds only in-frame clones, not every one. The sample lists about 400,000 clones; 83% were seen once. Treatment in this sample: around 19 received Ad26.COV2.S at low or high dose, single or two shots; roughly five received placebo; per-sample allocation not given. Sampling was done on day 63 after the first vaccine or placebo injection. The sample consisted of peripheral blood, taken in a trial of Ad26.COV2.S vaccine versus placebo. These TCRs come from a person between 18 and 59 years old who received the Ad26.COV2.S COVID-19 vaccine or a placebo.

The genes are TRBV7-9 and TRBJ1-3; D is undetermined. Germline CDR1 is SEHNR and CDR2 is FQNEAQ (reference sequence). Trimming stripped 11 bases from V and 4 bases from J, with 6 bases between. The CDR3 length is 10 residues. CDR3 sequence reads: CAALGNTIYF. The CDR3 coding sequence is TGTGCCGCTTTGGGAAACACCATATATTTT.

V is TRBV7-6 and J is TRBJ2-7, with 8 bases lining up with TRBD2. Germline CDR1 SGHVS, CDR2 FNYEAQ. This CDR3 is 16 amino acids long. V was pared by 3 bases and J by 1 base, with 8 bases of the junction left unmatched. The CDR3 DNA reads TGTGCCAGCAGCTTTGGAGCGGGAGCCGAATCCTACGAGCAGTACTTC. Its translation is CASSFGAGAESYEQYF. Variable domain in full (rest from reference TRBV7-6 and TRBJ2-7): GAGVSQSPRYKVTKRGQDVALRCDPISGHVSLYWYRQALGQGPEFLTYFNYEAQQDKSGLPNDRFSAERPEGSISTLTIQRTEQRDSAMYRCASSFGAGAESYEQYFGPGTRLTVT.

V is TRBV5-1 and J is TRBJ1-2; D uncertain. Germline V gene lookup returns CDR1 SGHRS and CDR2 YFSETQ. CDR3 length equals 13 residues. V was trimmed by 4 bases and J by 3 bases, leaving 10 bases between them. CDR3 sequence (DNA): TGCGCCAGCAGCCAGACTGGAGACTATGGCTACACCTTC. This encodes CASSQTGDYGYTF.

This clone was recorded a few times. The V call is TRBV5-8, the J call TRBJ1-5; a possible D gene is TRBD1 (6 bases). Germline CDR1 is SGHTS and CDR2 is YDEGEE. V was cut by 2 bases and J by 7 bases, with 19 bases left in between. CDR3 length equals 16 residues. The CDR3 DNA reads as TGTGCCAGCAGCTTCCAACTGACAGGAAGAGACCAGCCCCAGCATTTT. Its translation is CASSFQLTGRDQPQHF.

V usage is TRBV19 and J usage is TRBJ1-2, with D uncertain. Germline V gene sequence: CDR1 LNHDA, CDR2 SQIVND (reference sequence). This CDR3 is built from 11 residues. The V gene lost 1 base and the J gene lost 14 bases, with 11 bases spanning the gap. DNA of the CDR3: TGTGCCAGTAGTATAGCCTACGAGCCAACCTTC. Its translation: CASSIAYEPTF.

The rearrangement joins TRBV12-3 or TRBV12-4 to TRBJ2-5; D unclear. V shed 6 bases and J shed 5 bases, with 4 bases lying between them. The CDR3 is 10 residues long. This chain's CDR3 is CASRGETQYF. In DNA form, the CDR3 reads TGTGCCAGCAGGGGGGAGACCCAGTACTTC.